A single sample gave rise to the 3 T cell receptor beta chains below, sequenced in a study of T cell responses to AZD1222 COVID-19 vaccine. The repertoire was sequenced with immunoSEQ multiplex PCR; TCRdb's copy has only in-frame clones and lacks some. Altogether about 88,000 clones are present, roughly 89% being singletons, with the ten largest covering around 2%. The source was peripheral blood, collected on day 0 of AZD1222 vaccination. The source of these receptors is an adult in good health.

DNA of the CDR3: TGTGCCAGCAGCTTAAGCCTGAACACTGAAGCTTTCTTT. This translates into CASSLSLNTEAFF. The chain couples TRBV7-6 to TRBJ1-1; D is ambiguous. Deletions cut 2 bases from V and 0 bases from J, with 4 bases between. Germline CDR1 is SGHVS and CDR2 is FNYEAQ. CDR3 length: 13 amino acids.

The V gene is TRBV12-5, the J gene TRBJ2-1; 7 bases are shared with TRBD1. V gave up 2 bases and J gave up 5 bases; unmatched junction bases: 15. The germline V gene encodes CDR1 LGHNT and CDR2 FRNRAP. This CDR3 contains 18 residues. CDR3 protein: CASGLMITGTAVDNEQFF. CDR3 nucleotide sequence: TGTGCTAGTGGTTTGATGATCACCGGGACAGCAGTAGACAATGAGCAGTTCTTC. The full variable domain, rest sourced from reference TRBV12-5 and TRBJ2-1, is DARVTQTPRHKVTEMGQEVTMRCQPILGHNTVFWYRQTMMQGLELLAYFRNRAPLDDSGMPKDRFSAEMPDATLATLKIQPSEPRDSAVYFCASGLMITGTAVDNEQFFGPGTRLTVL.

The chain uses TRBV19 and TRBJ2-3; 11 bases map to TRBD2. CDR1 and CDR2 from the germline V gene are LNHDA and SQIVND (reference sequence). CDR3 size: 16 residues. Germline trimming cut 2 bases from V and 6 bases from J; bases unmatched to any gene: 7. CDR3 sequence reads: CASSIRLAGGSDTQYF. DNA of the CDR3: TGTGCCAGTAGTATACGGCTAGCGGGAGGATCTGATACGCAGTATTTT.